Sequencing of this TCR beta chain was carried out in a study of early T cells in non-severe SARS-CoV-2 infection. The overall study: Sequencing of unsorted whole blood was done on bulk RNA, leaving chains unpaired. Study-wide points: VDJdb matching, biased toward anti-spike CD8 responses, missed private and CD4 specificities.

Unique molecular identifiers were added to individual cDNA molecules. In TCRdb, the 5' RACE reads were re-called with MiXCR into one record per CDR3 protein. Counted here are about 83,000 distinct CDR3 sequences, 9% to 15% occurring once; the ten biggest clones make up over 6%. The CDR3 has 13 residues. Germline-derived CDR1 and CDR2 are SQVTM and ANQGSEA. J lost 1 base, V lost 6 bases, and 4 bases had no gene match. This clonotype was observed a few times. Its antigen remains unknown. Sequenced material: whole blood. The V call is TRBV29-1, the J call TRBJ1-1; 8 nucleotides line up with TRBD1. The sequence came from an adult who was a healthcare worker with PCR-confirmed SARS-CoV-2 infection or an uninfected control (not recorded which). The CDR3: CSVGTGKNTEAFF. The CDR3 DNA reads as TGCAGCGTGGGGACAGGAAAGAACACTGAAGCTTTCTTT.